Shown below are 28 T cell receptor beta chains from a single sample sequenced in a study of CD8 T cells in Susac syndrome (dated 2019 in TCRdb). Library preparation was by the immunoSEQ multiplex PCR assay. RNA was extracted using the RNeasy kit, and roughly 0.45 to 1 microgram was reverse transcribed with random hexamers. The raw public data were reprocessed by TCRdb itself: fastp quality trimming at Q25, MiXCR clonotype calling, in-frame beta chains only. Each entry merges the rows of one CDR3 protein and shows their most common DNA and genes. For this sample there are nearly 200,000 distinct CDR3 sequences; nearly 95% appear just once. The ten top clones hold about 0.087% of the sample. Input material: CD4+ T cells from PBMCs. The receptors were sampled from a human donor with multiple sclerosis.

This clonotype was counted only a few times. The rearrangement uses TRBV14 and TRBJ2-7; TRBD1 is a possible D gene (6 bases). There are 14 residues in the CDR3. V was shortened by 2 bases and J by 6 bases, with 14 bases between the two germline ends. The germline CDR1 and CDR2 sequences are SGHDN and FVKESK. Here the CDR3 reads CASSQTTGWGEQYF. In nucleotides, the CDR3 is TGTGCCAGCAGCCAAACAACAGGGTGGGGCGAGCAGTACTTC.

This chain links TRBV20-1 with TRBJ1-1; D remains unclear. The CDR3 has 12 amino acids. Germline V gene sequence: CDR1 DFQATT, CDR2 SNEGSKA (reference sequence). Deletions cut 4 bases from V and 1 base from J, with 7 bases between. The CDR3 DNA reads TGCAGTGCTAATACACAGAACACTGAAGCTTTCTTT. This sequence encodes CSANTQNTEAFF.

The chain joins TRBV6-6 to TRBJ2-4; D not certain. The CDR3 extends over 12 amino acids. Germline-derived CDR1 and CDR2 are MNHNY and SVGAGI (reference sequence). V was pared by 5 bases and J by 8 bases, with 10 bases between. In nucleotides, the CDR3 is TGTGCCAGCAGTCCCCTCCGGGACATTCAGTACTTC. It encodes CASSPLRDIQYF.

This chain uses TRBV11-1 with TRBJ2-3, with D hard to call. Trimming removed 4 bases at V and 6 bases at J, with 8 bases between. The CDR3 loop spans 12 amino acids. Per germline, CDR1 SGHAT and CDR2 FQDESV (reference sequence). CDR3 residues: CASSSRLDTQYF. CDR3 nucleotide sequence: TGTGCCAGCAGCTCCCGGTTGGATACGCAGTATTTT.

This chain connects TRBV18 to TRBJ2-3; the match to TRBD2 covers 10 bases. CDR3 length equals 15 residues. Per germline, CDR1 KGHSH and CDR2 LQKENI. After removal of 5 bases from V and 4 bases from J, the junction contained 6 bases not matched to a gene. The CDR3 loop is CASSAGTSDSDTQYF. Here the CDR3 DNA reads TGTGCCAGCTCAGCGGGGACTAGCGATTCAGATACGCAGTATTTT.

DNA for the CDR3: TGTGCCAGCAGCCCCGGACTAATCTCCGAGCAGTACTTC. Translating it yields CASSPGLISEQYF. The chain is built from TRBV7-3 and TRBJ2-7, with a weak D call TRBD2 (6 bases). The CDR3 consists of 13 residues. V dropped 5 bases and J dropped 6 bases, with 14 bases sitting between them. The V gene's germline CDR1 is SGHTA and CDR2 FQGTGA.

The rearrangement joins TRBV3-1 to TRBJ2-2, with D hard to call. From germline, CDR1 is LGHDT and CDR2 YNNKEL (reference sequence). The CDR3 extends over 14 amino acids. Trimming took 2 bases from V and 0 from J, leaving 4 bases between them. The CDR3 reads CASSQRPNTGELFF. The CDR3 DNA follows: TGTGCCAGCAGCCAAAGACCGAACACCGGGGAGCTGTTTTTT.

The V call is TRBV7-2, the J call TRBJ2-7, with D uncertain. V lost 0 bases to trimming and J lost 3 bases, with 9 bases between them. This CDR3 is built from 14 residues. CDR1 and CDR2 (germline): SGHTA, FQGNSA. The CDR3 reads CASSLAVNSYEQYF. The CDR3 nucleotides read TGTGCCAGCAGCTTAGCGGTAAACAGCTACGAGCAGTACTTC.

The DNA for the CDR3 is TGTGCCAGCAGCCCCCGGACGGGGGATACGCAGTATTTT. The encoded protein is CASSPRTGDTQYF. This chain connects TRBV6-5 to TRBJ2-3, with a tentative D call TRBD2 (5 bases). Trimming removed 6 bases at V and 6 bases at J, with 13 bases between. The length of the CDR3 is 13 residues. Germline CDR1 is MNHEY and CDR2 is SVGAGI.

The J gene is TRBJ2-1, the V gene TRBV7-2; D perhaps matches TRBD2 (6 bases). This CDR3 has 15 residues. CDR1 is SGHTA, CDR2 FQGNSA, per germline. Trimming took off 1 base at V and 3 bases at J, with 10 bases between the two ends. The chain's CDR3 is CASSLVGGLYNEQFF. DNA for the CDR3: TGTGCCAGCAGCTTAGTGGGGGGACTCTACAATGAGCAGTTCTTC. The full variable domain, in which reference TRBV7-2 and TRBJ2-1 provide the parts outside the CDR3, is GAGVSQSPSNKVTEKGKDVELRCDPISGHTALYWYRQSLGQGLEFLIYFQGNSAPDKSGLPSDRFSAERTGGSVSTLTIQRTQQEDSAVYLCASSLVGGLYNEQFFGPGTRLTVL.

V gene TRBV20-1 combines with J gene TRBJ2-7; possibly TRBD2 for D (6 bases). Trimming removed 6 bases from V and 6 bases from J, with 21 bases in between. The germline gives CDR1 DFQATT, CDR2 SNEGSKA (reference sequence). CDR3 length: 14 amino acids. The CDR3: CSAPPEGRIGEQYF. The CDR3 coding sequence is TGCAGTGCCCCCCCGGAGGGTCGGATTGGCGAGCAGTACTTC.

The chain is built from TRBV18 and TRBJ1-2; D unclear. Germline CDR1 is KGHSH and CDR2 is LQKENI. The CDR3 length is 14 residues. Trimming removed 4 bases at V and 4 bases at J, with 13 bases between. In DNA, the CDR3 is TGTGCCAGCTCACGATCCTCCGACGCCTATGGCTACACCTTC. It yields the protein CASSRSSDAYGYTF.

The gene calls are TRBV7-8 and TRBJ2-5; no clear D gene. V was clipped by 1 base and J by 7 bases, with 13 bases between them. The CDR3 sequence is 14 residues long. Germline V CDR1 and CDR2: SGHVS, FQNEAQ. The CDR3 is CASSLEAGQWTQYF. The CDR3 DNA follows: TGTGCCAGCAGCTTAGAAGCTGGCCAATGGACCCAGTACTTC. Complete variable domain (other parts from reference TRBV7-8 and TRBJ2-5): GAGVSQSPRYKVAKRGQDVALRCDPISGHVSLFWYQQALGQGPEFLTYFQNEAQLDKSGLPSDRFFAERPEGSVSTLKIQRTQQEDSAVYLCASSLEAGQWTQYFGPGTRLLVL.

This chain uses TRBV18 with TRBJ1-2, with unresolved D. V was clipped by 2 bases and J by 4 bases, with 11 bases between them. Germline assignment: CDR1 KGHSH and CDR2 LQKENI. CDR3 length equals 14 residues. For the CDR3, the DNA is TGTGCCAGCTCACCAGGGGTTCAGGTCTATGGCTACACCTTC. Its translation is CASSPGVQVYGYTF.

V usage is TRBV20-1 and J usage is TRBJ2-5, with D possibly matching TRBD1 (6 bases). V lost 3 bases and J 5 bases, leaving 10 bases between the germline ends. This CDR3 contains 12 residues. The germline gives CDR1 DFQATT, CDR2 SNEGSKA (reference sequence). CDR3 in amino acids: CSARGATETQYF. The CDR3, as DNA: TGCAGTGCTAGGGGGGCTACGGAGACCCAGTACTTC.

The chain carries TRBV6-1 and TRBJ1-2; no reliable D call. Per germline, CDR1 MNHNS and CDR2 SASEGT. V shed 5 bases and J shed 3 bases, with 13 bases lying between them. This CDR3 region has 14 residues. CDR3 residues: CASSPQAFDYGYTF. The CDR3 nucleotides are TGTGCCAGCAGTCCCCAAGCCTTCGACTATGGCTACACCTTC.

The chain links TRBV27 to TRBJ1-5; no reliable D call. The germline CDR1 and CDR2 sequences are MNHEY and SMNVEV (reference sequence). Trimming removed 5 bases at V and 2 bases at J, with 10 bases between. The CDR3 totals 14 residues. The CDR3 region has the DNA TGTGCCAGCAGTCCAGAGTACGGCAATCAGCCCCAGCATTTT. This sequence encodes CASSPEYGNQPQHF.

CDR3 loop: CAWKIQASTEAFF. CDR3 DNA: TGTGCCTGGAAAATACAAGCGAGCACTGAAGCTTTCTTT. This chain connects TRBV30 to TRBJ1-1, with D unclear. CDR3 length: 13 residues. Germline CDR1 reads GTSNPN; CDR2 reads SVGIG (reference sequence). V was shortened by 4 bases and J by 4 bases, with 13 bases between the two germline ends.

This chain uses TRBV29-1 with TRBJ2-5, with 12 nucleotides matching TRBD2. V shed 3 bases, J shed 2 bases, and the junction held 4 bases outside the gene matches. CDR1 is SQVTM and CDR2 is ANQGSEA in the germline V gene. The CDR3 is 15 residues long. The CDR3, as DNA: TGCAGCGTTGACCGCGGACTAGCGGGGCAAGAGACCCAGTACTTC. It encodes CSVDRGLAGQETQYF.

This chain joins TRBV6-5 and TRBJ1-1; no firm D call. CDR3 length: 15 amino acids. V dropped 4 bases and J dropped 3 bases, with 15 bases sitting between them. Germline V gene data show CDR1 as MNHEY and CDR2 as SVGAGI. CDR3 sequence: CASSSPGRRDTEAFF. As DNA, the CDR3 is TGTGCCAGCAGTTCGCCCGGGCGCCGGGACACTGAAGCTTTCTTT.

The chain links TRBV19 to TRBJ2-2, with D possibly being TRBD1 (6 bases). V gave up 3 bases and J gave up 3 bases, with 8 bases separating them. Germline loops: CDR1 LNHDA, CDR2 SQIVND (reference sequence). The CDR3 loop spans 14 amino acids. As DNA, the CDR3 is TGTGCCAGTAGTATGGACAGAGACACCGGGGAGCTGTTTTTT. Encoded protein: CASSMDRDTGELFF.

The gene calls are TRBV4-2 and TRBJ2-3; tentative D call: TRBD2 (6 bases). Germline V gene sequence: CDR1 LGHNA, CDR2 YNFKEQ. The CDR3 has 16 amino acids. V lost 4 bases and J lost 4, with 18 bases in between. CDR3: CASSPGTSPEPDTQYF. The CDR3 nucleotides read TGTGCCAGCAGCCCCGGGACTTCACCCGAGCCAGATACGCAGTATTTT.

V usage is TRBV29-1 and J usage is TRBJ2-3; D might be TRBD1 (5 bases). CDR1 and CDR2 from the germline V gene are SQVTM and ANQGSEA. This CDR3 has 11 amino acids. Trimming took 7 bases from V and 4 from J, leaving 9 bases between them. The CDR3 coding sequence is TGCAGCGGGGGCCCCCCAGATACGCAGTATTTT. Translating gives CSGGPPDTQYF.

This clonotype was found once. The chain recombines TRBV19 with TRBJ2-7, with TRBD1 identical over 10 bases. This CDR3 is built from 16 residues. V dropped 5 bases and J dropped 3; count of bases not matched to a gene: 10. Germline V CDR1 and CDR2: LNHDA, SQIVND (reference sequence). CDR3 in DNA: TGTGCCAGTAGTCCTCCTGGGACAGGGGCCCTCTACGAGCAGTACTTC. As protein: CASSPPGTGALYEQYF.

The chain combines TRBV29-1 with TRBJ2-5, with a tentative D call TRBD2 (5 bases). The V gene lost 5 bases and the J gene lost 5 bases, with 15 bases spanning the gap. From germline, CDR1 is SQVTM and CDR2 ANQGSEA. The CDR3 is 13 amino acids. The DNA of the CDR3 is TGCAGCGTTAGCTCGAGGAGGAGGGAGACCCAGTACTTC. Its protein product is CSVSSRRRETQYF.

The V gene is TRBV20-1, the J gene TRBJ2-3, with D maybe TRBD2 (5 bases). The CDR3 is 16 amino acids. Germline lookup yields CDR1 DFQATT and CDR2 SNEGSKA (reference sequence). Trimming removed 6 bases at V and 0 bases at J, with 19 bases between. CDR3 DNA sequence: TGCAGTGCCCTCCGGCGGGCAGTGATGAGCACAGATACGCAGTATTTT. Protein product: CSALRRAVMSTDTQYF.

Note on this clonotype: A read error may produce the germline difference seen at one junction end. V gene TRBV6-5 combines with J gene TRBJ1-2; 7 nucleotides agree with TRBD1. The CDR3 extends over 11 amino acids. The germline CDR1 and CDR2 sequences are MNHEY and SVGAGI. CDR3 sequence reads: CASGYFSGQLF. The CDR3 region has the DNA TGTGCCAGCGGCTACTTCTCGGGACAGCTCTTC.

The gene calls are TRBV14 and TRBJ2-1, with a weak D call TRBD2 (5 bases). The CDR3 covers 12 residues. Trimming removed 1 base at V and 12 bases at J, with 10 bases between. Looked up from germline, CDR1 is SGHDN and CDR2 is FVKESK. The CDR3 DNA is TGTGCCAGCAGCCAAGCTCGGGCGGGGCAGTTCTTC. It is translated as CASSQARAGQFF.